This T cell receptor beta chain stems from a study of cytomegalovirus exposure and HLA in healthy donors (dated by TCRdb to about 2017). Study-level background: According to an earlier analysis of 550 to 700 of the donors, some 180 million T cells yielded 90 million to 140 million unique TCR beta sequences and approximately 280 Gb of sequence data. To predict cytomegalovirus infection status, the study combined high-throughput TCR immunosequencing, statistical association of individual TCRs with disease status, and machine learning. The T cell repertoires of roughly 660 subjects were profiled by immunosequencing and related to cytomegalovirus serostatus. Across about 380 genotyped donors of the cohort, an average of 235,054 unique TCR beta nucleotide sequences per donor were sequenced, and roughly a sixth of those sequences were non-productive. Rather than using new phenotypic data, the later analysis identified candidate immune exposures from TCR beta sequences and from how often those sequences occurred across donors. Class I and class II HLA loci were covered by the typing at four-digit resolution. Every repertoire in the discovery cohort had been generated on one and the same sequencing platform. A later genetic analysis took genome-wide SNP genotypes for 398 of the 666 donors and used that subset as a discovery cohort. A later analysis re-examined previously published TCR beta repertoires from about 700 donors and added high-resolution HLA genotyping to investigate patterns of TCR occurrence. An earlier analysis of around 580 of the donors used high-throughput TCR beta sequencing to judge whether each TCR beta V gene segment behaved as functional or pseudogenic. In addition to the first cohort of 666 subjects, a separate validation cohort of 120 different subjects was used. Donor age, sex, ethnicity and CMV serostatus were collected together with the repertoire data. Typing coverage varied by locus: about 620-630 donors for A, B, C, DRB1 and DQB1; around 560 for DQA1; around 610 for DPA1; 450 to 480 for DPB1. The study aimed to test whether cataloging public T cell receptors could reveal signatures of past pathogen exposure. About 310 gigabases of sequencing data and approximately 85 million unique TCR sequences were included in an early release covering 500 to 750 HLA-typed donors. Of the roughly 400 genotyped donors, 81% were placed in the genetic ancestry cluster associated with self-reported Caucasian donors. Roughly five DR-DQ haplotypes were treated as single units for association and clustering because of strong linkage in the cohort.

In total, over 600 healthy bone marrow donors made up the cohort. At the time of sampling, every cohort member was nominally healthy, though immune exposures that went unrecorded were likely present. The donor was CMV seronegative and belonged to the group of over 300 seronegative cohort members. Every donor gave a peripheral blood sample, and the peripheral blood mononuclear cells from that sample were used for TCR beta sequencing. Genomic DNA was extracted from the blood cell samples with the Qiagen DNeasy Blood Extraction Kit. Of note for this clone: The antigen it binds to is not known. No much larger clonotype is one base removed from it; base qualities were not supplied.

Study-level results and caveats: Linkage disequilibrium might explain the correlated functional status among segregating V segments, but an unknown experimental factor could not be excluded. It was suggested by the authors that the approach could potentially be generalized to other disease states and immunological phenotypes. In a later analysis, TCR association rates were found to vary across HLA loci, with the most associated TCRs seen for DRB1 alleles and the fewest for HLA-C alleles. The classifier was reported to diagnose cytomegalovirus status with high specificity and sensitivity in both the original cohort and the validation cohort. The study listed 150 to 200 TCR beta chains as associated with cytomegalovirus. In vitro tests confirmed that a few of the cytomegalovirus-associated TCR beta chains recognize cytomegalovirus antigens. Most TCR sequences were seen in very few donors, while some public TCRs were found in many individuals. Because HLA typing was missing for some donors at each locus, association tests included only the typed subset. According to a later analysis, parvovirus B19, influenza, CMV and Epstein-Barr virus appeared linked to several top co-occurrence clusters. This cohort had only TCR beta chains sequenced, and the lack of alpha or paired-chain data limited which features could be detected. According to a later analysis, most CMV-associated TCR beta chains appeared to be HLA-restricted, and the HLA associations seemed to be driven largely by CMV exposure. A further reported finding was that TCR beta sequences accurately predicted the HLA-A and HLA-B alleles for most subjects in the first cohort. The presence/absence analyses assumed that sequencing depth was roughly uniform across donors, and that assumption may not be true. Compared with equally common non-associated chains, HLA-associated TCR beta chains in a later analysis were more clonally expanded and had lower generation probabilities. An earlier analysis of 587 of the donors showed that most TCR beta V segments appeared in productive rearrangements either about 90% or about 30% of the time, which broadly matched IMGT annotations. Because counts were too low, about 17 rarely observed V segments, including chromosome 9 orphons, were excluded from the earlier analysis of 587 of the donors. A cluster of highly shared sequence variants was judged likely to be a technical artifact of the sequencing pipeline. Immune exposure information for the cohort was limited to CMV serostatus. At a false discovery rate of 0.05, a later analysis linked 15,000 to 20,000 TCR beta sequences to specific HLA alleles. A later genetic analysis associated a missense DCLRE1C variant with V-gene and J-gene trimming of TCR beta chains, and an independent cohort replicated the association. When HLA alleles, especially DR and DQ, strongly co-occurred, TCR associations were difficult to assign to individual alleles. According to a later genetic analysis, donors in an Asian-associated ancestry cluster had fewer N-insertions in productive TCRs than the roughly 700-donor mean.

Libraries were constructed by the immunoSEQ multiplex PCR assay. For the multiplex PCR, a mixture combining 60 forward primers for TCR Vbeta segments and 13 reverse primers for TCR Jbeta segments was used. A multiplex PCR assay on genomic DNA amplified the CDR3 region of rearranged TCR beta genes. The amplified TCR beta libraries were sequenced on the Illumina HiSeq System as 87-base-pair reads. Per the authors' processing: Across the 500 to 750 repertoires, a later analysis counted 75 million to 90 million unique TCR beta chains, around 11 million of which were shared by at least two donors. Raw reads were error-corrected and collapsed into unique sequences by a nearest-neighbor algorithm in which closely related sequences were merged to remove PCR and sequencing errors. To assign V, D and J gene segments, CDR3 sequences were aligned to IMGT reference sequences. For a sequence to be retained, a match of at least six nucleotides was required to both a V gene segment and a J gene segment. A rearrangement was called productive if the CDR3 had no stop codons and remained in frame with V and J, and every other rearrangement was called non-productive. Following IMGT convention, CDR3 was defined as the stretch from the second conserved V-encoded cysteine up to the conserved J-encoded phenylalanine. The earlier analysis of about 610 of the donors excluded any sequence lacking an unambiguous match to a single V gene segment. In an earlier analysis of approximately 590 of the donors, V segments were called functional above 56.7% productive rearrangements and were called segregating when the between-donor standard deviation exceeded 5%. To diagnose cytomegalovirus status from the catalog of TCR beta chain sequences, a statistical classification framework was built. A later analysis assigned V and J genes by comparing TCR nucleotide sequences with IMGT/GENE-DB human TR gene sequences. The TCRdist pipeline was used in a later analysis to assign CDR3 sequences and most-parsimonious VDJ recombination scenarios. A later analysis defined each TCR beta chain by its CDR3 amino acid sequence plus V-gene family, and excluded reads lacking a unique V-gene family. To address suspected cross-contamination and a sequencing artifact, a later analysis removed around 590 highly shared, low-generation-probability nucleotide sequences. In a later analysis, a clonal expansion index was calculated for each public chain from normalized within-repertoire ranks of inferred template counts. In a later analysis, generation probabilities were computed using a VDJ recombination model fitted to out-of-frame rearrangements, and the results were checked against IGoR. A later analysis scored TCR-TCR, TCR-HLA and TCR-CMV co-occurrence with hypergeometric tests, applying a repertoire-size bias correction to TCR pairs. False discovery rates were estimated in a later analysis by permuting HLA or CMV assignments 20 times. In a later analysis, co-occurring TCRs were grouped using DBSCAN, with TCRdist sequence similarity added in when clustering inside HLA-allele-positive subsets. Repertoires with fewer than 30,000 or more than 120,000 public chains, plus five repertoires with anomalous nucleotide sharing, were excluded from co-occurrence clustering. Drawn from immuneACCESS, this table holds only the in-frame rearrangements with V and J called that TCRdb kept. Clones are partly lost; checked studies trace under half to an unresolved V gene and leave the rest unexplained. The DNA was the basis for D and trimming; V, J and clone size are from that table. The sample contains under 150,000 clones, roughly four fifths of them found a single time. The ten biggest clones cover around 1.9% of the sample.

The sequence was obtained from a woman in her 50s in good health and CMV-seronegative. Sequencing was done on a sample of PBMCs.

The encoded CDR3 is CASSYSHPSSGYEQYV. The DNA is TGTGCCAGCAGTTACAGTCACCCGAGCTCGGGATACGAGCAGTACGTC. Recombination joined TRBV6-5 with TRBJ2-7; possibly the D gene is TRBD2, per 5 matching bases. Its CDR3 holds 16 amino acids, cysteine through valine. Only the CDR3 part of the read is kept: 48 bases, read in frame from the first base. The trim is 2 bases for V and 4 bases for J, with a gap of 18 bases between the germline ends. Based on the germline V gene, the CDR1 and CDR2 sequences are MNHEY and SVGAGI.